Shown below are 2 T cell receptor beta chains from a single sample sequenced in a study of T cells in Graves' hyperthyroidism and ophthalmopathy. Amplification of TCR beta CDR3 regions used RNA as the template. HTBI primers were employed in a first-round RT-PCR of the TCR CDR3. TCRdb re-analysed the multiplex PCR reads in MiXCR, keeping a single row per CDR3 protein. Of roughly 350,000 distinct CDR3 sequences in the sample, roughly 14% were seen once. What was sequenced was blood. All receptors come from a woman aged 25 to 39 with Graves' ophthalmopathy.

This chain uses TRBV9 with TRBJ1-3; the D is unclear. There are 15 residues in the CDR3. Looked up from germline, CDR1 is SGDLS and CDR2 is YYNGEE. V lost 0 bases and J lost 4, with 11 bases in between. CDR3 nucleotides: TGTGCCAGCAGCGTAGGCACTTCAAGGGGAAACACCATATATTTT. Amino acid sequence: CASSVGTSRGNTIYF.

In this sample, this clonotype turned up many times. The chain employs TRBV7-3 and TRBJ1-5, with D perhaps TRBD1 (5 bases). The CDR3 totals 16 residues. In germline, CDR1 is SGHTA, CDR2 FQGTGA. Trimming cost V 5 bases and J 0 bases, with 14 bases left between them. Written as DNA, the CDR3 is TGTGCCAGCAGCCCCCAGACAGAATATAGCAATCAGCCCCAGCATTTT. Translated, it gives CASSPQTEYSNQPQHF. The full variable domain, with the rest looked up from reference TRBV7-3 and TRBJ1-5, is GAGVSQTPSNKVTEKGKYVELRCDPISGHTALYWYRQSLGQGPEFLIYFQGTGAADDSGLPNDRFFAVRPEGSVSTLKIQRTERGDSAVYLCASSPQTEYSNQPQHFGDGTRLSIL.